This T cell receptor beta chain originates from a study of cytomegalovirus exposure and HLA in healthy donors. Notes on the study in general: TCR association rates varied by HLA locus in a later analysis, with DRB1 highest and HLA-C lowest. Follow-up analysis seemed to connect common viral pathogens with several of the most significant clusters identified.

Germline loops: CDR1 SNHLY, CDR2 FYNNEI. Trimming pared 2 bases from V and 4 bases from J, leaving 12 bases between. The CDR3 extends over 15 amino acids. The PCR made use of 60 Vbeta and 13 Jbeta primers. In the authors' workflow: Later analysis identified around 85 million unique TCR beta chains, 9 million to 12 million shared. Clones were read by immunoSEQ multiplex PCR, and TCRdb kept only the in-frame ones, dropping some. V and J calls and clone size are given by that table; D and trimming were obtained from the DNA. The data contain around 110,000 clones, just under 70% of them seen just once; the ten biggest clones take up roughly 8.7%. This clone has just one count. Its antigen remains unidentified.

This chain joins TRBV2 and TRBJ1-5, with D unclear. The receptor comes from a man aged 25 to 45 in good health and CMV-seropositive. Sequencing used PBMCs. The CDR3, as DNA: TGTGCCAGCAGTGAAAGTCTAGGCAGAAATCAGCCCCAGCATTTT. Translating gives CASSESLGRNQPQHF.